These 4 T cell receptor beta chains were all obtained from the same sample, sequenced in a study of blood T cell repertoires in COVID-19. Profiled with immunoSEQ multiplex PCR; TCRdb holds only in-frame clones, not every one. The repertoire holds roughly 150,000 clones, 70% to 90% seen once, with around 8% in the top ten. Sequenced material: peripheral blood. These receptors were taken from a woman of 80 years or more with COVID-19, enrolled during active disease.

The chain recombines TRBV19 with TRBJ1-5; the match to TRBD1 covers 7 bases. The CDR3 contains 15 residues. V lost 5 bases, J lost 8 bases, and 12 bases stayed unmatched. Germline V gene lookup returns CDR1 LNHDA and CDR2 SQIVND (reference sequence). As DNA, the CDR3 is TGTGCCAGTAGTTTTCAGGGGGGCCCGGAGGAGCCCCAGCATTTT. Translating gives CASSFQGGPEEPQHF.

V usage is TRBV5-1 and J usage is TRBJ2-3; D is perhaps TRBD1 (6 bases). This CDR3 has 17 residues. Germline values: CDR1 SGHRS, CDR2 YFSETQ. Trimming stripped 4 bases from V and 2 bases from J, with 20 bases between. The CDR3 here is CASSLRLGAGYTDTQYF. In nucleotides, the CDR3 is TGCGCCAGCAGCCTAAGGTTGGGGGCGGGCTACACAGATACGCAGTATTTT. The variable domain in full, with the rest retrieved from reference TRBV5-1 and TRBJ2-3, is KAGVTQTPRYLIKTRGQQVTLSCSPISGHRSVSWYQQTPGQGLQFLFEYFSETQRNKGNFPGRFSGRQFSNSRSEMNVSTLELGDSALYLCASSLRLGAGYTDTQYFGPGTRLTVL.

V gene TRBV7-3 combines with J gene TRBJ2-1, with 10 bases aligning to TRBD2. The CDR3 loop spans 16 amino acids. The germline V gene encodes CDR1 SGHTA and CDR2 FQGTGA. V was pared by 5 bases and J by 1 base, with 5 bases of the junction left unmatched. In DNA, the CDR3 is TGTGCCAGCAGCGTTTCTAGCGGGAGTTCCTACAATGAGCAGTTCTTC. It yields the protein CASSVSSGSSYNEQFF.

The J gene is TRBJ1-1, the V gene TRBV12-3 or TRBV12-4; D is ambiguous. Trimming removed 5 bases from V and 6 bases from J, with 10 bases in between. This CDR3 comprises 12 residues. CDR3 in amino acids: CASSQATAEAFF. The CDR3 region has the DNA TGTGCCAGCAGTCAAGCGACCGCTGAAGCTTTCTTT.